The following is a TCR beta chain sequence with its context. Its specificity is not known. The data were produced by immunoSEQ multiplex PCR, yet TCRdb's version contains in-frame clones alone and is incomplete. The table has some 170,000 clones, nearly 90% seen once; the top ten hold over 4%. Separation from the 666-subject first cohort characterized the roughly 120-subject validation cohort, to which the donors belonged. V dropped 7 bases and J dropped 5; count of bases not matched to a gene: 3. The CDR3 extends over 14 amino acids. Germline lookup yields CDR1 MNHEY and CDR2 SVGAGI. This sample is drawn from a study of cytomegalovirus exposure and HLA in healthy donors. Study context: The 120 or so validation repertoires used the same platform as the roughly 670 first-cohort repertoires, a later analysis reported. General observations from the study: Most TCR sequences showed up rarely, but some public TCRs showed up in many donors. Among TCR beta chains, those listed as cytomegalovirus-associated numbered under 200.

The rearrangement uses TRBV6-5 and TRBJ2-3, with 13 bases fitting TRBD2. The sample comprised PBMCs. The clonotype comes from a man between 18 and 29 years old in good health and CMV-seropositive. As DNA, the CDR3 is TGTGCCAGCACCCGACTAGCGGGAGGAGATACGCAGTATTTT. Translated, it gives CASTRLAGGDTQYF.